Following are 20 T cell receptor beta chains from one sample sequenced in a study of blood T cell repertoires in COVID-19. TCRdb's copy holds only in-frame clones and misses some; the assay was immunoSEQ multiplex PCR. This sample has about 100,000 clones; approximately 91% occur once, and the top ten carry 2% to 2.5%. Sequencing was performed on peripheral blood. The receptor source for this set is a man aged 45 to 65 with active COVID-19.

The V gene is TRBV29-1, the J gene TRBJ2-2; 9 nucleotides line up with TRBD1. Germline assignment: CDR1 SQVTM and CDR2 ANQGSEA. This CDR3 contains 19 residues. Trimming cost V 6 bases and J 1 base; bases outside gene matches: 18. The CDR3 sequence is CSVGAGTGPNTWNTGELFF. The CDR3 region has the DNA TGCAGCGTGGGCGCCGGGACAGGGCCAAATACTTGGAACACCGGGGAGCTGTTTTTT.

The chain joins TRBV6-6 to TRBJ2-3; tentative D call: TRBD1 (6 bases). This CDR3 region has 15 residues. V shed 2 bases and J shed 3 bases, with 12 bases lying between them. Germline V CDR1 and CDR2: MNHNY, SVGAGI (reference sequence). The CDR3 reads CASSYQTGWTDTQYF. The CDR3 DNA reads TGTGCCAGCAGTTACCAAACAGGGTGGACAGATACGCAGTATTTT.

This rearrangement joins TRBV3-1 (or the pseudogene TRBV3-2) to TRBJ2-5; 13 bases match TRBD2. J lost 4 bases, V lost 1 base, and 3 bases had no gene match. The CDR3 has 16 residues. CDR1 LGHDT and CDR2 YNNKEL come from the germline V gene (reference sequence). Here the CDR3 reads CASSQGGTSGVETQYF. CDR3 nucleotide sequence: TGTGCCAGCAGCCAAGGGGGGACTAGCGGGGTAGAGACCCAGTACTTC.

The chain combines TRBV7-9 with TRBJ1-1; D is perhaps TRBD1 (5 bases). Germline V gene data show CDR1 as SEHNR and CDR2 as FQNEAQ (reference sequence). With 1 base removed from V and 4 bases from J, the gap between germline ends came to 13 bases. This CDR3 spans 15 amino acids. CDR3 bases: TGTGCCAGCAGCTTAGTTCAGGGAGGCGGCACTGAAGCTTTCTTT. Translated: CASSLVQGGGTEAFF. Complete variable domain (other parts from reference TRBV7-9 and TRBJ1-1): DTGVSQNPRHKITKRGQNVTFRCDPISEHNRLYWYRQTLGQGPEFLTYFQNEAQLEKSRLLSDRFSAERPKGSFSTLEIQRTEQGDSAMYLCASSLVQGGGTEAFFGQGTRLTVV.

V is TRBV2 and J is TRBJ2-7; D uncertain. This CDR3 is built from 13 residues. The V gene lost 2 bases and the J gene lost 1 base, with 6 bases spanning the gap. Germline loops: CDR1 SNHLY, CDR2 FYNNEI. As DNA, the CDR3 is TGTGCCAGCAGTGAATGGCCGTCCTACGAGCAGTACGTC. Amino acid sequence: CASSEWPSYEQYV.

V usage is TRBV19 and J usage is TRBJ1-1, with D possibly TRBD1 on 6 matching bases. Germline CDR1 reads LNHDA; CDR2 reads SQIVND (reference sequence). This CDR3 is 15 amino acids long. The V end was cut by 1 base, the J end by 5 bases, with 14 bases between. In DNA form, the CDR3 reads TGTGCCAGTAGTATAGTTGGGGGCTGGGGGACTGAAGCTTTCTTT. Its protein product is CASSIVGGWGTEAFF.

This clone was seen only once. V gene TRBV4-1 combines with J gene TRBJ2-1; 7 positions agree with TRBD1. Germline trimming cut 2 bases from V and 4 bases from J; bases unmatched to any gene: 5. Germline V gives CDR1 MGHRA, CDR2 YSYEKL. The CDR3 length is 15 residues. In DNA, the CDR3 is TGCGCCAGCAGCCAACTGCAGGGGGATTACAATGAGCAGTTCTTC. It codes for CASSQLQGDYNEQFF.

The chain carries TRBV5-1 and TRBJ2-1, with 10 bases lining up with TRBD2. The junction had 5 bases not matched to a gene; V was cut back by 4 bases and J by 4 bases. CDR3 size: 15 residues. Germline CDR1 SGHRS, CDR2 YFSETQ. CDR3 in amino acids: CASSASSGGYNEQFF. The CDR3 DNA reads TGCGCCAGCAGCGCTTCTAGCGGGGGTTACAATGAGCAGTTCTTC.

This chain joins TRBV19 and TRBJ1-2; TRBD1 might be the D (6 bases). Germline lookup yields CDR1 LNHDA and CDR2 SQIVND (reference sequence). Trimming took off 5 bases at V and 2 bases at J, with 15 bases between the two ends. The CDR3 sequence is 15 residues long. The CDR3 is CASSPGGQPNYGYTF. In DNA form, the CDR3 reads TGTGCCAGTAGTCCCGGAGGACAGCCCAACTATGGCTACACCTTC.

The gene calls are TRBV7-2 and TRBJ2-1; tentatively, D is TRBD2 (7 bases). The V end lost 2 bases, the J end lost 7 bases, and 18 bases lay between the germline ends. The CDR3 is 16 residues long. Looked up from germline, CDR1 is SGHTA and CDR2 is FQGNSA. The CDR3 DNA follows: TGTGCCAGCAGCTTACGTCCAGGGGTCGGGGGGAATGAGCAGTTCTTC. Encoded protein: CASSLRPGVGGNEQFF.

V and J are TRBV15 and TRBJ2-5; D is perhaps TRBD1 (5 bases). The CDR3 totals 15 residues. V lost 1 base and J lost 4, with 13 bases in between. Germline V CDR1 and CDR2: LNHNV, YYDKDF (reference sequence). The CDR3 loop is CATSRVARAIETQYF. In nucleotides, the CDR3 is TGTGCCACCAGCAGAGTGGCCAGGGCAATAGAGACCCAGTACTTC.

The gene calls are TRBV5-1 and TRBJ2-3; 9 bases are a match to TRBD2. Germline V gene lookup returns CDR1 SGHRS and CDR2 YFSETQ. CDR3 size: 19 residues. Germline trimming cut 1 base from V and 0 bases from J; bases unmatched to any gene: 12. For the CDR3, the DNA is TGCGCCAGCAGCTTGTATTTGGCTAGCGGGGTCGGTAGCACAGATACGCAGTATTTT. Its translation is CASSLYLASGVGSTDTQYF.

The rearrangement joins TRBV6-5 to TRBJ1-2; no firm D call. Trimming shortened V by 7 bases and J by 2 bases, and 17 bases separated the two germline ends. CDR3 length: 15 amino acids. CDR1 and CDR2 (germline): MNHEY, SVGAGI. The CDR3 protein is CASTNRRTQNYGYTF. In DNA form, the CDR3 reads TGTGCCAGCACCAATAGGAGGACGCAAAACTATGGCTACACCTTC.

This sequence joins TRBV5-6 and TRBJ2-1; 10 bases agree with TRBD2. CDR3 size: 16 residues. The V segment lost 4 bases and the J segment 7 bases; nucleotides outside the gene matches: 11. CDR1 and CDR2 (germline): SGHDT, YYEEEE. CDR3 sequence: CASSRGPSGGVNEQFF. The CDR3 DNA reads as TGTGCCAGCAGCCGAGGCCCTAGCGGGGGTGTTAATGAGCAGTTCTTC.

The genes are TRBV2 and TRBJ1-4; perhaps TRBD1 as D (5 bases). Between the trimmed V and J ends, which lost 6 bases and 8 bases, there was a span of 13 bases. The germline CDR1 and CDR2 sequences are SNHLY and FYNNEI. The CDR3 totals 13 residues. The CDR3 coding sequence is TGTGCCAGCAGCCCGGGACTCAGAGAAAAACTGTTTTTT. It encodes CASSPGLREKLFF.

The genes are TRBV29-1 and TRBJ2-2; possibly TRBD1 for D (6 bases). This CDR3 is 13 amino acids long. Trimming left V 7 bases short and J 4 bases short, with 13 bases between. Germline V gene sequence: CDR1 SQVTM, CDR2 ANQGSEA. CDR3 in amino acids: CSAGQPTTGELFF. In DNA, the CDR3 is TGCAGCGCCGGACAGCCGACCACCGGGGAGCTGTTTTTT.

The V call is TRBV20-1, the J call TRBJ2-1; no clear D gene. The length of the CDR3 is 10 residues. V shed 5 bases and J shed 3 bases, with 2 bases lying between them. CDR1 DFQATT and CDR2 SNEGSKA come from the germline V gene (reference sequence). The CDR3: CSAYYNEQFF. CDR3 coding DNA: TGCAGTGCTTACTACAATGAGCAGTTCTTC.

J is TRBJ1-1 and V is TRBV6-5, with TRBD1 as a possible D gene (6 bases). CDR1 and CDR2 from the germline V gene are MNHEY and SVGAGI. This CDR3 region has 12 residues. Trimming left V 0 bases short and J 10 bases short, with 9 bases between. The CDR3 DNA reads TGTGCCAGCAGTTACTCGACAGGAGTAGCTTTCTTT. Amino acids: CASSYSTGVAFF.

This clone was seen only once. The chain carries TRBV11-3 and TRBJ2-1; the D gene is possibly TRBD1 (5 bases). The V and J ends lost 6 bases and 5 bases respectively, with 17 bases between them. The germline gives CDR1 SGHNT, CDR2 YENEEA. The CDR3 is made up of 15 amino acids. The DNA of the CDR3 is TGTGCCAGCAGTACCGACAGTTCAAGGAACAATGAGCAGTTCTTC. Translation gives CASSTDSSRNNEQFF.

Here the CDR3 DNA reads TGTGCCAGTAGTAACCCCCGACAGGGCCTATACGAGCAGTACTTC. It translates to CASSNPRQGLYEQYF. The chain combines TRBV19 with TRBJ2-7; 7 bases fit TRBD1. The CDR3 is 15 amino acids. The V and J ends lost 4 bases and 4 bases, in that order; junction bases with no gene match: 10. Germline CDR1 reads LNHDA; CDR2 reads SQIVND (reference sequence). The complete variable domain, with remaining parts taken from reference TRBV19 and TRBJ2-7, reads DGGITQSPKYLFRKEGQNVTLSCEQNLNHDAMYWYRQDPGQGLRLIYYSQIVNDFQKGDIAEGYSVSREKKESFPLTVTSAQKNPTAFYLCASSNPRQGLYEQYFGPGTRLTVT.